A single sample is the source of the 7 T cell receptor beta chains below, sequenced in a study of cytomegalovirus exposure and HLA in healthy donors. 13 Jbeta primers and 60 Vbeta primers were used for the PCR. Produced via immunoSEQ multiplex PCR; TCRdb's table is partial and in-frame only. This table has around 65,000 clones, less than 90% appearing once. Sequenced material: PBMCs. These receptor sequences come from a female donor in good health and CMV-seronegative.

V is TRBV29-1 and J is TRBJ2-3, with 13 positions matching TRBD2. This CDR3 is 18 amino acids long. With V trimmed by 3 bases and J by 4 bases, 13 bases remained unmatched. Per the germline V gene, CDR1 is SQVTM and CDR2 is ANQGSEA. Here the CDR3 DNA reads TGCAGCGTTGATCTCCAGGGTGGACTAGCGGGAGTAGCAGATACGCAGTATTTT. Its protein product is CSVDLQGGLAGVADTQYF.

This chain's CDR3 is CASRERSSSYNSPLHF. The DNA for the CDR3 is TGTGCCAGCAGGGAGAGATCTAGCTCCTATAATTCACCCCTCCACTTT. The chain links TRBV7-2 to TRBJ1-6, with unresolved D. The CDR3 sequence is 16 residues long. V dropped 6 bases and J dropped 0 bases, with 12 bases sitting between them. Germline loops: CDR1 SGHTA, CDR2 FQGNSA.

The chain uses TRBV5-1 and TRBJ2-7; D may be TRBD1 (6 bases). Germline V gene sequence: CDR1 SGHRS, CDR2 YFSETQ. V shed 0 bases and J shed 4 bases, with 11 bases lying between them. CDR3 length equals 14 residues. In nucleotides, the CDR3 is TGCGCCAGCAGCTTGGGGACAGTATCTTACGAGCAGTACTTC. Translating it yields CASSLGTVSYEQYF.

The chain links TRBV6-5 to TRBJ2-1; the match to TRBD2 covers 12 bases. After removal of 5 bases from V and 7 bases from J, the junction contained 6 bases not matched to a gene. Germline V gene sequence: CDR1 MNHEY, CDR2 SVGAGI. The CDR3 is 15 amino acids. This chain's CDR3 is CASSTLAGGVNEQFF. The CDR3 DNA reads TGTGCCAGCAGTACCCTAGCGGGAGGGGTGAATGAGCAGTTCTTC.

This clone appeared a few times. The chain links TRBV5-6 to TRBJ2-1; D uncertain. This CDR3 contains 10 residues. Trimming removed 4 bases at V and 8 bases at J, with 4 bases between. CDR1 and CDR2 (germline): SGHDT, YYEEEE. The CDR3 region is CASSIYEQFF. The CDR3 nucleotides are TGTGCCAGCAGCATCTATGAGCAGTTCTTC.

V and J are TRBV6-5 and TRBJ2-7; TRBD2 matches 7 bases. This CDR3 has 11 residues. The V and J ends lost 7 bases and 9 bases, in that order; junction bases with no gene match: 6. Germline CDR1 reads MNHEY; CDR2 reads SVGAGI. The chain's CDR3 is CASTWREPQYF. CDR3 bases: TGTGCCAGCACCTGGCGGGAGCCGCAGTACTTC.

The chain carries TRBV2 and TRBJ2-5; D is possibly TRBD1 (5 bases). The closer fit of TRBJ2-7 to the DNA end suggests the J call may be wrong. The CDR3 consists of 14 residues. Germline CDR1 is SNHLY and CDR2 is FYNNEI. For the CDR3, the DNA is TGTGCCAGCAGTGGACAGTCTAACTCCTACGAGCAGTACTTC. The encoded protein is CASSGQSNSYEQYF.